This record concerns one T cell receptor beta chain sequence. The germline V gene has CDR1 KGHDR and CDR2 SFDVKD. V was trimmed by 2 bases and J by 4 bases, leaving 16 bases between them. The CDR3 consists of 17 residues. This record belongs to a study of T cell responses to AZD1222 COVID-19 vaccine. Sequencing used immunoSEQ multiplex PCR; TCRdb keeps in-frame clones, though not all of them. Of more than 100,000 clones listed, around 92% are singletons. The input for sequencing was peripheral blood, taken 28 days after the second AZD1222 dose. This receptor was identified in an adult who received the AZD1222 COVID-19 vaccine. J is TRBJ2-2 and V is TRBV24-1; D is perhaps TRBD2 (5 bases). CDR3: CATSDSGWVRGTGELFF. The DNA of the CDR3 is TGTGCCACCAGTGATTCGGGGTGGGTGCGAGGCACCGGGGAGCTGTTTTTT.